These 30 T cell receptor beta chains were all obtained from the same sample, sequenced in a study of T cell responses to AZD1222 COVID-19 vaccine. Produced via immunoSEQ multiplex PCR; TCRdb's table is partial and in-frame only. The sample records about 110,000 clones, roughly 85% being singletons. The specimen comprised peripheral blood, sampled 28 days after the second AZD1222 dose. These TCRs come from an adult who received the AZD1222 COVID-19 vaccine.

The chain joins TRBV25-1 to TRBJ1-2, with TRBD1 matching 7 bases. Trimming removed 3 bases from V and 4 bases from J; junction bases left unmatched: 5. The CDR3 extends over 14 amino acids. Looked up from germline, CDR1 is MGHDK and CDR2 is SYGVNS. CDR3 in DNA: TGTGCCAGCAGTGAGGGACAGCAAACCTATGGCTACACCTTC. It yields the protein CASSEGQQTYGYTF.

The genes are TRBV30 and TRBJ1-2; a possible D gene is TRBD1 (5 bases). Germline V gene lookup returns CDR1 GTSNPN and CDR2 SVGIG (reference sequence). V was cut by 2 bases and J by 1 base, with 8 bases left in between. The CDR3 runs to 13 residues. The CDR3 DNA is TGTGCCTGGAGTAGAGGGGTTAACTATGGCTACACCTTC. Residues: CAWSRGVNYGYTF.

The rearrangement links TRBV27 to TRBJ1-4; maybe TRBD1 (6 bases). Germline V lookup: CDR1 MNHEY, CDR2 SMNVEV (reference sequence). CDR3 length: 13 amino acids. The V and J ends lost 8 bases and 8 bases respectively, with 15 bases between them. CDR3 protein: CASRSGAREKLFF. The DNA for the CDR3 is TGTGCCAGCCGTTCGGGGGCTCGGGAAAAACTGTTTTTT.

This clone showed up just a few times. The chain is built from TRBV3-1 (or the pseudogene TRBV3-2) and TRBJ1-3, with D possibly TRBD1 on 5 matching bases. CDR1 and CDR2 from the germline V gene are LGHDT and YNNKEL (reference sequence). The ends were cut back, 5 bases at V and 0 bases at J, with 26 bases in the middle. The CDR3 loop spans 20 amino acids. CDR3 nucleotides: TGTGCCAGCAGCTCCCCCGCCGGGGCCGCGTTCATCAGCTCTGGAAACACCATATATTTT. It specifies CASSSPAGAAFISSGNTIYF.

This sequence joins TRBV30 and TRBJ1-2; no reliable D call. This CDR3 region has 12 residues. Deletions cut 2 bases from V and 4 bases from J, with 8 bases between. Germline V gene lookup returns CDR1 GTSNPN and CDR2 SVGIG (reference sequence). This CDR3 reads CAWSKMFYGYTF. The CDR3 nucleotides are TGTGCCTGGAGTAAGATGTTCTATGGCTACACCTTC.

The chain uses TRBV9 and TRBJ2-5; D remains unclear. The CDR3 length is 14 residues. With 0 bases removed from V and 5 bases from J, the gap between germline ends came to 11 bases. Germline V gives CDR1 SGDLS, CDR2 YYNGEE. Written as DNA, the CDR3 is TGTGCCAGCAGCGTAGATGCCCTCCGGGAGACCCAGTACTTC. This gives the protein CASSVDALRETQYF.

The V call is TRBV4-1, the J call TRBJ1-4; 7 nucleotides agree with TRBD1. J gave up 2 bases and V 1 base, and 7 bases lay outside the gene matches. This CDR3 spans 17 amino acids. Germline CDR1 MGHRA, CDR2 YSYEKL. In DNA form, the CDR3 reads TGCGCCAGCAGCCAAGGGAGGGGGCGAGGGACTAATGAAAAACTGTTTTTT. It encodes CASSQGRGRGTNEKLFF.

Only a few counts were recorded for this clone. V usage is TRBV10-3 and J usage is TRBJ2-3; D remains unclear. The CDR3 is 16 amino acids. Germline assignment: CDR1 ENHRY and CDR2 SYGVKD. V lost 4 bases, J lost 2 bases, and 16 bases lay in between. The chain's CDR3 is CAISGTPASNTDTQYF. CDR3 nucleotides: TGTGCCATCAGTGGAACGCCAGCCTCCAACACAGATACGCAGTATTTT.

The rearrangement links TRBV5-5 to TRBJ1-4; D is undetermined. The length of the CDR3 is 20 residues. Trimming stripped 0 bases from V and 3 bases from J, with 24 bases between. Germline loops: CDR1 SGHKS, CDR2 YYEKEE (reference sequence). The CDR3 DNA reads as TGTGCCAGCAGCTTGGATTGGGCTGGCGGAGAAAACTTATCTAATGAAAAACTGTTTTTT. It specifies CASSLDWAGGENLSNEKLFF.

The chain links TRBV3-1 (or the pseudogene TRBV3-2) to TRBJ2-3; D is perhaps TRBD2 (7 bases). Germline V gene sequence: CDR1 LGHDT, CDR2 YNNKEL (reference sequence). The CDR3 contains 15 residues. Trimming shortened V by 2 bases and J by 3 bases, and 12 bases separated the two germline ends. The CDR3 spells CASSQMGGRTDTQYF. The CDR3 DNA reads as TGTGCCAGCAGCCAAATGGGGGGGCGGACAGATACGCAGTATTTT.

The rearrangement joins TRBV5-1 to TRBJ1-2; tentative D call: TRBD1 (6 bases). The CDR3 extends over 14 amino acids. The germline V gene encodes CDR1 SGHRS and CDR2 YFSETQ. Trimming cost V 7 bases and J 0 bases, with 13 bases left between them. The CDR3 is CASGQTFTNYGYTF. The DNA of the CDR3 is TGCGCCAGCGGACAGACTTTTACTAACTATGGCTACACCTTC.

This rearrangement joins TRBV28 to TRBJ1-2; 8 bases match TRBD1. CDR1 is MDHEN and CDR2 is SYDVKM in the germline V gene. Trimming removed 6 bases from V and 8 bases from J; junction bases left unmatched: 8. The CDR3 is 13 residues long. The CDR3 nucleotides are TGTGCCAGCAGCCTGGACAGGGTAGAGGGCTACACCTTC. This sequence encodes CASSLDRVEGYTF.

The chain carries TRBV3-1 (or the pseudogene TRBV3-2) and TRBJ1-4; no clear D. This CDR3 is 16 amino acids long. The germline gives CDR1 LGHDT, CDR2 YNNKEL (reference sequence). V was shortened by 4 bases and J by 3 bases, with 15 bases between the two germline ends. DNA for the CDR3: TGTGCCAGCAGCCCCCTTCTTGGGTCCTCTAATGAAAAACTGTTTTTT. It translates to CASSPLLGSSNEKLFF.

The chain has TRBV6-5 and TRBJ1-2, with 8 bases aligning to TRBD1. Unmatched junction bases numbered 10, after V lost 6 bases and J lost 7 bases. CDR3 length: 14 residues. Germline CDR1 reads MNHEY; CDR2 reads SVGAGI. CDR3 amino acids: CASRTGEGFVGYTF. The DNA for the CDR3 is TGTGCCAGCAGGACAGGGGAGGGTTTCGTTGGCTACACCTTC.

The V and J genes are TRBV7-8 and TRBJ2-3, with TRBD2 matching over 8 bases. The CDR3 has 15 residues. Germline CDR1 is SGHVS and CDR2 is FQNEAQ. V shed 3 bases and J 1 base; nucleotides not matched to a gene: 3. CDR3 amino acids: CASSFSGVGTDTQYF. CDR3 DNA: TGTGCCAGCAGCTTTAGCGGGGTAGGCACAGATACGCAGTATTTT. Complete variable domain (other parts from reference TRBV7-8 and TRBJ2-3): GAGVSQSPRYKVAKRGQDVALRCDPISGHVSLFWYQQALGQGPEFLTYFQNEAQLDKSGLPSDRFFAERPEGSVSTLKIQRTQQEDSAVYLCASSFSGVGTDTQYFGPGTRLTVL.

This rearrangement joins TRBV6-2 or TRBV6-3 to TRBJ1-2, with D maybe TRBD1 (6 bases). This CDR3 contains 16 residues. Per the germline V gene, CDR1 is MNHEY and CDR2 is SVGEGT. Between the trimmed V and J ends, which lost 0 bases and 1 base, there was a span of 12 bases. The CDR3 sequence is CASSYSPGQLNYGYTF. The CDR3 DNA sequence: TGTGCCAGCAGTTACTCTCCGGGACAACTTAACTATGGCTACACCTTC.

V gene TRBV13 combines with J gene TRBJ2-1; 9 bases are shared with TRBD2. This CDR3 has 17 amino acids. V lost 5 bases to trimming and J lost 3 bases; unmatched junction nucleotides: 11. Germline loops: CDR1 PRHDT, CDR2 FYEKMQ (reference sequence). The CDR3 nucleotides read TGTGCCAGCAGCGATACCTTGACTAGCGGTATCTACAATGAGCAGTTCTTC. Residues: CASSDTLTSGIYNEQFF. The full variable domain, rest sourced from reference TRBV13 and TRBJ2-1, is AAGVIQSPRHLIKEKRETATLKCYPIPRHDTVYWYQQGPGQDPQFLISFYEKMQSDKGSIPDRFSAQQFSDYHSELNMSSLELGDSALYFCASSDTLTSGIYNEQFFGPGTRLTVL.

The rearrangement links TRBV6-2 or TRBV6-3 to TRBJ1-2; 11 positions agree with TRBD1. Germline-derived CDR1 and CDR2 are MNHEY and SVGEGT. J lost 6 bases, V lost 5 bases, and 5 bases had no gene match. CDR3 size: 14 residues. This CDR3 reads CASSRDRGKDGYTF. The CDR3, as DNA: TGTGCCAGCAGTAGGGACAGGGGGAAGGATGGCTACACCTTC.

The rearrangement uses TRBV7-9 and TRBJ2-7; 11 bases align to TRBD1. The germline CDR1 and CDR2 sequences are SEHNR and FQNEAQ (reference sequence). The CDR3 totals 16 residues. Losses at the gene ends were 2 bases for V and 4 bases for J; bases not matched to a gene: 7. This CDR3 is CASSLTIGDRGYEQYF. Here the CDR3 DNA reads TGTGCCAGCAGCTTAACCATCGGGGACAGGGGGTACGAGCAGTACTTC.

The genes are TRBV19 and TRBJ1-5; 9 bases align to TRBD1. CDR1 and CDR2 from the germline V gene are LNHDA and SQIVND (reference sequence). The V segment lost 5 bases and the J segment 5 bases; nucleotides outside the gene matches: 4. This CDR3 region has 14 residues. This CDR3 is CASSYDRGDQPQHF. For the CDR3, the DNA is TGTGCCAGTAGTTACGACAGGGGGGATCAGCCCCAGCATTTT.

This clone was seen just once. This sequence joins TRBV19 and TRBJ1-2; 10 nucleotides agree with TRBD1. There are 16 residues in the CDR3. Germline V gives CDR1 LNHDA, CDR2 SQIVND (reference sequence). Trimming removed 3 bases from V and 3 bases from J; junction bases left unmatched: 7. CDR3 amino acids: CASSMPRDRGYYGYTF. The CDR3 nucleotides are TGTGCCAGTAGTATGCCCCGGGACAGGGGATACTATGGCTACACCTTC.

V usage is TRBV7-9 and J usage is TRBJ1-5, with 8 bases matching TRBD1. Trimming at V came to 0 bases and at J to 0 bases, leaving 1 base not matched to a gene. The CDR3 is made up of 16 amino acids. In germline, CDR1 is SEHNR, CDR2 FQNEAQ (reference sequence). In DNA form, the CDR3 reads TGTGCCAGCAGCTTAGCGGACAGGGATAGCAATCAGCCCCAGCATTTT. This codes for CASSLADRDSNQPQHF.

The rearrangement joins TRBV9 to TRBJ2-2; D gene unclear. Trimming took 1 base from V and 6 from J, leaving 4 bases between them. The CDR3 extends over 12 amino acids. Per the germline V gene, CDR1 is SGDLS and CDR2 is YYNGEE. The CDR3 protein is CASSVFPGELFF. CDR3 bases: TGTGCCAGCAGCGTATTCCCCGGGGAGCTGTTTTTT.

The chain joins TRBV6-2 or TRBV6-3 to TRBJ2-7, with D tentatively TRBD1 or TRBD2 (6 bases each). V was pared by 0 bases and J by 5 bases, with 11 bases between. The CDR3 extends over 14 amino acids. Germline V CDR1 and CDR2: MNHEY, SVGEGT. DNA of the CDR3: TGTGCCAGCAGTTACTCCGGAAGGGGGGACGAGCAGTACTTC. It codes for CASSYSGRGDEQYF.

The CDR3 DNA is TGTGCCAGCAGCTTGGGGCAAGTGGGGCACTATGGCTACACCTTC. This translates into CASSLGQVGHYGYTF. The chain combines TRBV5-8 with TRBJ1-2; TRBD1 is a possible D gene (5 bases). Deletions cut 0 bases from V and 3 bases from J, with 12 bases between. The V gene's germline CDR1 is SGHTS and CDR2 YDEGEE. The CDR3 runs 15 residues.

This chain links TRBV19 with TRBJ2-3, with 7 bases lining up with TRBD2. Germline-derived CDR1 and CDR2 are LNHDA and SQIVND (reference sequence). The CDR3 covers 17 residues. Germline trimming cut 5 bases from V and 6 bases from J; bases unmatched to any gene: 17. The CDR3 nucleotides read TGTGCCAGTAGTCTGCAACTAGCGCCCACGGCGGTGGATACGCAGTATTTT. Its protein is CASSLQLAPTAVDTQYF.

CDR3: CAWSSYYEQYF. The DNA of the CDR3 is TGTGCCTGGAGTTCTTACTACGAGCAGTACTTC. The chain links TRBV30 to TRBJ2-7, with unresolved D. V dropped 2 bases and J dropped 3 bases, with 5 bases sitting between them. This CDR3 has 11 residues. The germline CDR1 and CDR2 sequences are GTSNPN and SVGIG (reference sequence). Full variable domain (missing parts from reference TRBV30 and TRBJ2-7): SQTIHQWPATLVQPVGSPLSLECTVEGTSNPNLYWYRQAAGRGLQLLFYSVGIGQISSEVPQNLSASRPQDRQFILSSKKLLLSDSGFYLCAWSSYYEQYFGPGTRLTVT.

This chain links TRBV9 with TRBJ2-2; the D is unclear. Trimming pared 4 bases from V and 4 bases from J, leaving 8 bases between. The V gene's germline CDR1 is SGDLS and CDR2 YYNGEE. The CDR3 is 13 amino acids. This CDR3 reads CASSRSPTGELFF. CDR3 sequence (DNA): TGTGCCAGCAGCCGGAGCCCCACCGGGGAGCTGTTTTTT.

The rearrangement links TRBV2 to TRBJ2-5; D remains ambiguous. The V end lost 3 bases, the J end lost 4 bases, and 9 bases lay between the germline ends. The CDR3 sequence is 13 residues long. Germline CDR1 SNHLY, CDR2 FYNNEI. CDR3 sequence: CASSDSGRETQYF. CDR3 DNA sequence: TGTGCCAGCAGTGACTCAGGTAGAGAGACCCAGTACTTC.

Here the CDR3 DNA reads TGTGCCAGCAGTCTACGGACAGGGGGAGGGGGCTACACCTTC. Its protein product is CASSLRTGGGGYTF. The V call is TRBV28, the J call TRBJ1-2, with 10 bases matching TRBD1. Trimming removed 5 bases from V and 8 bases from J; junction bases left unmatched: 8. The CDR3 loop spans 14 amino acids. Looked up from germline, CDR1 is MDHEN and CDR2 is SYDVKM.